The clone carrying this T cell receptor beta chain was seen a few times. Methods used by the authors: By means of reference gene primer amplification, nucleated cell counts were estimated. The assay was immunoSEQ multiplex PCR, and TCRdb's table has in-frame clones only and misses some. The V and J calls and clone size were taken over from that table, and D and trimming were inferred from the DNA. The table includes about 120,000 clones, roughly 89% detected once. This CDR3 spans 13 amino acids. V lost 6 bases and J 7 bases, leaving 12 bases between the germline ends. The germline CDR1 and CDR2 sequences are SGHNT and YENEEA. The data were taken from a study of blood T cell repertoires in COVID-19. At the level of the study: Specimens from acute and convalescent COVID-19 originated in the United States, Italy and Spain.

The sequenced sample consisted of peripheral blood. The sequence was collected from an older woman with COVID-19, enrolled during active disease. V usage is TRBV11-3 and J usage is TRBJ2-2; D perhaps matches TRBD2 (6 bases). The CDR3 is CASSPSGDGELFF. CDR3 bases: TGTGCCAGCAGTCCCTCGGGGGACGGGGAGCTGTTTTTT.